Described below is a single T cell receptor beta chain sequence and its context. Trimming removed 0 bases from V and 2 bases from J; junction bases left unmatched: 8. Germline V gives CDR1 SGDLS, CDR2 YYNGEE. This CDR3 is 16 amino acids long. This specimen comes from a study of cytomegalovirus exposure and HLA in healthy donors. Both 60 Vbeta primers and 13 Jbeta primers went into the PCR. TCRdb keeps only in-frame clones here, not all; method: immunoSEQ multiplex PCR. The sample includes fewer than 200,000 clones, roughly 80% of them seen just once. The sequence was collected from a male donor in good health and CMV-seronegative. Specimen: PBMCs. This rearrangement joins TRBV9 to TRBJ2-7; 7 nucleotides line up with TRBD1. This CDR3 is CASSVAGQGEPYEQYF. The CDR3 DNA sequence: TGTGCCAGCAGCGTAGCTGGTCAGGGGGAACCCTACGAGCAGTACTTC.